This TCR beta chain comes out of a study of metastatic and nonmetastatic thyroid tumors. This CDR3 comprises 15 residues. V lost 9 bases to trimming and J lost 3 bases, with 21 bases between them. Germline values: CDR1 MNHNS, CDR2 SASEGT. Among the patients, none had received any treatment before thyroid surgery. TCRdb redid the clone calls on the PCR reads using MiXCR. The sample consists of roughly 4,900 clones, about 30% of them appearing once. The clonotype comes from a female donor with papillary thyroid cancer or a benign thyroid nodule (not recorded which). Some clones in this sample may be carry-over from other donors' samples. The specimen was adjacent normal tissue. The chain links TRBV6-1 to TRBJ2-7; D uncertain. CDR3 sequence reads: CARWGTASLGYEQYF. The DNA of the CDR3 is TGTGCCAGGTGGGGTACAGCGAGTTTGGGCTACGAGCAGTACTTC.